This T cell receptor beta chain stems from a study of blood T cell repertoires in COVID-19 (dated by TCRdb to about 2020). Turning to the overall study: Samples covering the acute and convalescent phases of COVID-19 were provided by collaborators in the United States, Italy and Spain. Where available, HLA class I and class II types were obtained from metadata supplied by the sample provider rather than from assay-based typing. The prospective study material was composed of cDNA or gDNA derived from T cells, B-cell-depleted T cells, or PBMCs. Subjects who had been exposed to COVID-19, were actively infected with it, or had recovered from it provided the deeply sampled blood TCRbeta repertoires that made up the dataset. A freely available public database, intended as a resource for researchers studying the immune response to SARS-CoV-2, is where the repertoires were released. Sample metadata almost always included a de-identified subject ID, COVID-19 status, age in years and sex. The samples were drawn from the first 160 participants of the ongoing ImmuneRACE study and from 950 to 1,500 subjects provided by 6 global collaborators.

Collaborating institutions collected whole blood in K2EDTA tubes following their own protocols. For TCRbeta analysis, collaborators shipped samples in one of three forms: frozen whole blood, isolated PBMCs, or DNA extracted from either of those sample types. The CDR3 has 16 amino acids, counting the end cysteine and phenylalanine. This entry keeps only the CDR3 DNA: 48 bases, framed from base 1. The germline V gene gives CDR1 as ENHRY and CDR2 as SYGVKD. Relative to germline, V is 4 bases shorter and J is 0 bases shorter, with 12 bases between their ends. TCRbeta CDR3 regions were amplified from genomic DNA using the immunoSEQ Assay, a bias-controlled multiplex PCR. In the original analysis: The number of nucleated cells in each sample was estimated by amplification of reference gene primers within the assay. Sequence reads were collapsed and filtered to measure the absolute abundance of every unique TCRbeta CDR3 rearrangement. For each sample, productive Simpson clonality was calculated as the square root of Simpson's diversity index across productive rearrangements. This immuneACCESS table, as held by TCRdb, lists in-frame sequences with V and J called but not all clones. Of the missing ones, under half trace to an unresolved V gene in checked studies; the others have no known cause. That table supplies the V and J calls and clone size; D and trimming were determined from the DNA. A total of 110,000 or so clones appear in this sample, roughly 85% of them only once. Of the sample, around 3.3% is held by the ten largest clones.

Turning to this clone: Its binding antigen is unknown. Base qualities were left out, and no much larger clone turns up one base away.

Beyond this particular receptor, the publication reports: How much clinical and demographic metadata was included differed by source and by participant, and the metadata was provided uncurated.

The TCR sequence derives from a man in his forties with acute or convalescent COVID-19. Sequencing input: peripheral blood. The chain couples TRBV10-3 to TRBJ2-2; the best D guess is TRBD1, with 6 bases matching. The CDR3 reads as follows: CAISGTGFANTGELFF. DNA sequence: TGTGCCATCAGTGGAACAGGGTTCGCGAACACCGGGGAGCTGTTTTTT.